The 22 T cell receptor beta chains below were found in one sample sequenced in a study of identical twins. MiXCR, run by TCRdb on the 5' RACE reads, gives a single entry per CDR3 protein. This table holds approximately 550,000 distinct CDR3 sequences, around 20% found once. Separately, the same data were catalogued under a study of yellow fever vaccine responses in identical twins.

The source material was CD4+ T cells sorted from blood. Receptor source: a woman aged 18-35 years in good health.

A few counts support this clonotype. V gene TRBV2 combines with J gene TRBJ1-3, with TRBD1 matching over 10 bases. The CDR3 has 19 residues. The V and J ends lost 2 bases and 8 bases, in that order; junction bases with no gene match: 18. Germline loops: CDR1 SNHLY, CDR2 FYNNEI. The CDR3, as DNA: TGTGCCAGCAGTGAACCCCTCATATTAAACCGGGACAGGGGAGACACCATATATTTT. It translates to CASSEPLILNRDRGDTIYF.

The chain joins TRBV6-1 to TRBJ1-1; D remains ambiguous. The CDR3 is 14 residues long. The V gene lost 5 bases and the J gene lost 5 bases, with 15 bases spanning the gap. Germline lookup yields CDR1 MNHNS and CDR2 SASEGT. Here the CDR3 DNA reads TGTGCCAGCAGTATAACATCCCCGGGGACTGAAGCTTTCTTT. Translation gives CASSITSPGTEAFF.

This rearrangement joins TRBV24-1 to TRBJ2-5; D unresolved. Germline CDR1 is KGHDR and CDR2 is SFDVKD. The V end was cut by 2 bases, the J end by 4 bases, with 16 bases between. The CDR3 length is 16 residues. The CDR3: CATSDSGGPKGETQYF. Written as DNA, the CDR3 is TGTGCCACCAGTGATTCCGGCGGACCCAAAGGAGAGACCCAGTACTTC.

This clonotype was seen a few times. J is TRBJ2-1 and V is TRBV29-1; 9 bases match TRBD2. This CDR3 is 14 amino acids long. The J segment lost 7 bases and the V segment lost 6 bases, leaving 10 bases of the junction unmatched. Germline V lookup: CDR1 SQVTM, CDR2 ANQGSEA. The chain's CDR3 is CSVMKRGVGNEQFF. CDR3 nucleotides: TGCAGCGTAATGAAGCGGGGGGTTGGGAATGAGCAGTTCTTC.

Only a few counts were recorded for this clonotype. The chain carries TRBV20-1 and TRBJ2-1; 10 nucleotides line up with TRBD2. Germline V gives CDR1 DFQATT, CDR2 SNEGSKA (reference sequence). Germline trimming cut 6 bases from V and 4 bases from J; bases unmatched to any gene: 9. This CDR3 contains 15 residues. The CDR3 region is CSALPTSGVYNEQFF. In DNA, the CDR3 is TGCAGTGCCCTCCCCACTAGCGGGGTATACAATGAGCAGTTCTTC.

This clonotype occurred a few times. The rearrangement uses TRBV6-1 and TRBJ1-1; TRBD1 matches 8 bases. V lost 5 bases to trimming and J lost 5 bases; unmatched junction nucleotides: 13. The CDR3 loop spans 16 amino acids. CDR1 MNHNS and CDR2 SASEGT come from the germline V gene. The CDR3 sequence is CASSPRKTGVGTEAFF. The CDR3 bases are TGTGCCAGCAGTCCCCGTAAGACAGGGGTAGGGACTGAAGCTTTCTTT.

CDR3 nucleotide sequence: TGCAGCGCGCGAGCGGGAGAGGTGGATGAGCAGTTCTTC. Protein sequence: CSARAGEVDEQFF. V usage is TRBV29-1 and J usage is TRBJ2-1; 8 bases match TRBD2. This CDR3 is built from 13 residues. V was pared by 7 bases and J by 8 bases, with 10 bases of the junction left unmatched. Germline-derived CDR1 and CDR2 are SQVTM and ANQGSEA.

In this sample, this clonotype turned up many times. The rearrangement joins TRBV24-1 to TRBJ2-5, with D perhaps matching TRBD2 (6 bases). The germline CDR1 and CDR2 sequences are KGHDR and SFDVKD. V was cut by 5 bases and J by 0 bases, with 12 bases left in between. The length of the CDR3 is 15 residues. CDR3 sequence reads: CATSVRGNNQETQYF. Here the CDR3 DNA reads TGTGCCACCAGTGTCCGGGGGAACAACCAAGAGACCCAGTACTTC.

Here the CDR3 reads CASDTATGGGQPQHF. The CDR3 DNA follows: TGTGCCAGCGATACAGCTACAGGGGGCGGACAGCCCCAGCATTTT. This chain links TRBV28 with TRBJ1-5; 9 bases match TRBD1. The germline gives CDR1 MDHEN, CDR2 SYDVKM. Germline trimming cut 8 bases from V and 7 bases from J; bases unmatched to any gene: 12. This CDR3 is 15 amino acids long. The entire variable domain, with the rest obtained from reference TRBV28 and TRBJ1-5, is as follows: DVKVTQSSRYLVKRTGEKVFLECVQDMDHENMFWYRQDPGLGLRLIYFSYDVKMKEKGDIPEGYSVSREKKERFSLILESASTNQTSMYLCASDTATGGGQPQHFGDGTRLSIL.

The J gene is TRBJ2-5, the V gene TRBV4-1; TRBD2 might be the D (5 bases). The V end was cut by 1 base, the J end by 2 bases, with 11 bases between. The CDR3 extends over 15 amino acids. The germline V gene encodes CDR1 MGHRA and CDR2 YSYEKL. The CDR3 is CASSQGLGVQETQYF. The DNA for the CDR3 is TGCGCCAGCAGCCAAGGGCTCGGGGTACAAGAGACCCAGTACTTC.

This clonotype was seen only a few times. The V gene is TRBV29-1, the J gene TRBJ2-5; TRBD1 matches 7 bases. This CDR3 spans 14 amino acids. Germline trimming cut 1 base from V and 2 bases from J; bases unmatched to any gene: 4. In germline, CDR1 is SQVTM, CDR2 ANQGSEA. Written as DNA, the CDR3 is TGCAGCGTTGAAGCCCCGGGACAGCAAGAGACCCAGTACTTC. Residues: CSVEAPGQQETQYF.

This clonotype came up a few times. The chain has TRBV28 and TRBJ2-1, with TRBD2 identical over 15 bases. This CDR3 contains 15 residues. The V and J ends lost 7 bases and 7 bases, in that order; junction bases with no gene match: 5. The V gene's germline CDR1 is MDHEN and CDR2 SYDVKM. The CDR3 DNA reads TGTGCCAGCAACCTGGGACTAGCGGGGGGTAATGAGCAGTTCTTC. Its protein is CASNLGLAGGNEQFF.

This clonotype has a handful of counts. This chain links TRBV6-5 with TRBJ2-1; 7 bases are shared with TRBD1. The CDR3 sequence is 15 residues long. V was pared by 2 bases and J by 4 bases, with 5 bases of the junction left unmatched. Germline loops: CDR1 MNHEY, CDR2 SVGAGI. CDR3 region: CASSYDGQDYNEQFF. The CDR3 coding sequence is TGTGCCAGCAGTTACGACGGACAGGATTACAATGAGCAGTTCTTC.

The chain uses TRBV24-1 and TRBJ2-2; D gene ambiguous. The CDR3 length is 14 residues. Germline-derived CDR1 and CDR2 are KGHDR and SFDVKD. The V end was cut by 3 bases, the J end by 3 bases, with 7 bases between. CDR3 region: CATSDPNDTGELFF. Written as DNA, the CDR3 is TGTGCCACCAGTGATCCCAATGACACCGGGGAGCTGTTTTTT.

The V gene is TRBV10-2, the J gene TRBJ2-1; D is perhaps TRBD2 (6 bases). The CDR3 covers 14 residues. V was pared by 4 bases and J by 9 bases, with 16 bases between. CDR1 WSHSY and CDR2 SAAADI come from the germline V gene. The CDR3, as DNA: TGCGCCAGCAGTGGGGGGGACTGGGGGAGTGAGCAGTTCTTC. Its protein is CASSGGDWGSEQFF.

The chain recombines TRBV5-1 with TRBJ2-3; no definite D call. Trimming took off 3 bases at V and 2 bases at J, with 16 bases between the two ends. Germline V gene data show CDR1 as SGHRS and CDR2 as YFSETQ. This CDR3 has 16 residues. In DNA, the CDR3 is TGCGCCAGCAGCTCCCCGGCCGGCAGGCCCACAGATACGCAGTATTTT. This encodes CASSSPAGRPTDTQYF.

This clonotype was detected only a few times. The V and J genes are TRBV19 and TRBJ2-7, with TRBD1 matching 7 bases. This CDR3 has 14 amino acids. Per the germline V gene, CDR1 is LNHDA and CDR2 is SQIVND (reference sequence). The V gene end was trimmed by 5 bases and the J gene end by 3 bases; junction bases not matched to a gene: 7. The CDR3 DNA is TGTGCCAGTAGTTTAACGACAGGGAGCTACGAGCAGTACTTC. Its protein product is CASSLTTGSYEQYF.

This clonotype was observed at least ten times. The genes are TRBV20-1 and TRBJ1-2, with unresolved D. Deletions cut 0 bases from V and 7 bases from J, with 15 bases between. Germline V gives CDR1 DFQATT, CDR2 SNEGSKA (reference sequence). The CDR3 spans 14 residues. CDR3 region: CSAREGEGLGGYTF. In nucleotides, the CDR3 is TGCAGTGCTAGAGAGGGCGAGGGTCTTGGTGGCTACACCTTC.

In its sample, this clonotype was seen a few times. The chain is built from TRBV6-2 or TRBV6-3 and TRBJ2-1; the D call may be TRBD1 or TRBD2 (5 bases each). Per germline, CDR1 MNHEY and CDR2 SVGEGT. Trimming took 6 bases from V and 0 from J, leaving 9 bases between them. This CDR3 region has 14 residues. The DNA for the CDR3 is TGTGCCAGCAGGGGGCGGGTCTCCTACAATGAGCAGTTCTTC. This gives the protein CASRGRVSYNEQFF.

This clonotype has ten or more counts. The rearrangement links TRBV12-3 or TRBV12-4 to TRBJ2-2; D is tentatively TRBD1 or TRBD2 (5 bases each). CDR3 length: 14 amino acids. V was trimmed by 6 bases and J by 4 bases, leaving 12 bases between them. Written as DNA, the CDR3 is TGTGCCAGCAGAGGTTCGAGGGGCACCGGGGAGCTGTTTTTT. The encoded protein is CASRGSRGTGELFF.

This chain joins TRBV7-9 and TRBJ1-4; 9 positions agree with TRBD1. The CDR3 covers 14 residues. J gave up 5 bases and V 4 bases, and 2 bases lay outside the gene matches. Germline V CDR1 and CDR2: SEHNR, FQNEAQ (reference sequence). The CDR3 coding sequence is TGTGCCAGCAGCTCCGGGACAGGGAATGAAAAACTGTTTTTT. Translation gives CASSSGTGNEKLFF. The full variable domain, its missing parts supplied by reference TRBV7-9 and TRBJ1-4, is DTGVSQNPRHKITKRGQNVTFRCDPISEHNRLYWYRQTLGQGPEFLTYFQNEAQLEKSRLLSDRFSAERPKGSFSTLEIQRTEQGDSAMYLCASSSGTGNEKLFFGSGTQLSVL.

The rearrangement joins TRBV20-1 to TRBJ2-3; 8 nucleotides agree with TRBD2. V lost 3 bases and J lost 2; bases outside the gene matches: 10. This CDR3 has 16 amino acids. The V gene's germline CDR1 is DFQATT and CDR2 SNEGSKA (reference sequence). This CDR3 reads CSASPPGLGSTDTQYF. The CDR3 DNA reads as TGCAGTGCTAGCCCCCCGGGACTAGGGTCCACAGATACGCAGTATTTT.